This entry concerns a single TCR beta chain. The antigen is undetermined. This record comes from a study of cytomegalovirus exposure and HLA in healthy donors. Whole-study findings and limits: A likely sequencing artifact accounted for one observed cluster of highly shared sequence variants. The authors later found HLA-associated TCR beta chains more clonally expanded than equally common others.

The CDR3 is made up of 14 amino acids. In germline, CDR1 is KGHSH, CDR2 LQKENI. V lost 8 bases to trimming and J lost 8 bases; unmatched junction nucleotides: 14. Primers: 60 Vbeta forward and 13 Jbeta reverse. Original data processing: About 10 million shared chains were among the about 80 million unique TCR beta chains that a later analysis counted. Sequencing used immunoSEQ multiplex PCR; TCRdb keeps in-frame clones, though not all of them. The DNA gave D and trimming, while V, J and clone size come from that table. This sample carries over 110,000 clones, 80% of them seen once, and the ten largest clones take roughly 4.8%.

The chain has TRBV18 and TRBJ1-2; 7 bases align to TRBD1. Sequenced: PBMCs. The origin of this receptor is a man between 40 and 49 years old in good health and CMV-seronegative. The CDR3 region is CASAGQTTDWGYTF. The DNA of the CDR3 is TGTGCCAGCGCGGGACAGACGACCGATTGGGGCTACACCTTC.